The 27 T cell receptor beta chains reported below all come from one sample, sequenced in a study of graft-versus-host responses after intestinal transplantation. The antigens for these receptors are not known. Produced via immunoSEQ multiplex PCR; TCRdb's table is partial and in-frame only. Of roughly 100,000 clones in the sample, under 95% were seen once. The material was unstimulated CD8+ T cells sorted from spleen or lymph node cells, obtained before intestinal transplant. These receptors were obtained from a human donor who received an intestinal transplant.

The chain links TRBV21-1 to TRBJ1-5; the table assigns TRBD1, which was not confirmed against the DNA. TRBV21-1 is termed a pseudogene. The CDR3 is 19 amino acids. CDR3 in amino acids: CASSNPGLTRSGSNQPQHF. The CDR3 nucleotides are TGTGCCAGCAGCAACCCGGGCCTAACGCGCTCAGGGAGCAATCAGCCCCAGCATTTT.

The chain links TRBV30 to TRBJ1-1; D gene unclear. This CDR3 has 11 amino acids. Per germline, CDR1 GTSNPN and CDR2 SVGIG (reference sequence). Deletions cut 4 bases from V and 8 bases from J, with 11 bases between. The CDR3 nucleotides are TGTGCCTGGACTAGGCGGTCGGAAGCTTTCTTT. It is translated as CAWTRRSEAFF. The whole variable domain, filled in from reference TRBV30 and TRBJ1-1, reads SQTIHQWPATLVQPVGSPLSLECTVEGTSNPNLYWYRQAAGRGLQLLFYSVGIGQISSEVPQNLSASRPQDRQFILSSKKLLLSDSGFYLCAWTRRSEAFFGQGTRLTVV.

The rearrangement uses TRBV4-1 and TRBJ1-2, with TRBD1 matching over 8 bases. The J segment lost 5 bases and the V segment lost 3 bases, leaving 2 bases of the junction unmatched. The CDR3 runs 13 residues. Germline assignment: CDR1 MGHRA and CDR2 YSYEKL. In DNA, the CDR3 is TGCGCCAGCAGCCAGACAGGGGATTATGGCTACACCTTC. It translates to CASSQTGDYGYTF.

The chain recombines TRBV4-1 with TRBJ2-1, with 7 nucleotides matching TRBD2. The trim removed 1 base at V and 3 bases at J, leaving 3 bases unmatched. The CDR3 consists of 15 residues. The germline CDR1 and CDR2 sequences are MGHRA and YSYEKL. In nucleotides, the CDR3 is TGCGCCAGCAGCCAAGTCGAGCGGGGCTACAATGAGCAGTTCTTC. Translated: CASSQVERGYNEQFF.

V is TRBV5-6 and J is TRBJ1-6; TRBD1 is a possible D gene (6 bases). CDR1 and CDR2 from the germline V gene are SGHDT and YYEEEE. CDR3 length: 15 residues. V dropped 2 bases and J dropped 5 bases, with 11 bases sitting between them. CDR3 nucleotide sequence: TGTGCCAGCAGCTTAGGGGGAGGTAATAATTCACCCCTCCACTTT. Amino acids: CASSLGGGNNSPLHF.

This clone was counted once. This CDR3 is CASGAALGGYEQYF. In DNA, the CDR3 is TGTGCTAGTGGTGCCGCATTAGGGGGGTACGAGCAGTACTTC. The chain joins TRBV12-5 to TRBJ2-7, with D possibly called TRBD1 or TRBD2 (6 bases each). Trimming left V 5 bases short and J 4 bases short, with 15 bases between. The CDR3 is 14 residues long. Germline CDR1 reads LGHNT; CDR2 reads FRNRAP.

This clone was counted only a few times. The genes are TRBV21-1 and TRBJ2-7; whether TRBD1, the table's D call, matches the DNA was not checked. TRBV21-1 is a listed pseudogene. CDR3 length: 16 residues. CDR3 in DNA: TGTGCCAGCAGCAACCAGTCGAACAGGGCGACCTACGAGCAGTACTTC. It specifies CASSNQSNRATYEQYF.

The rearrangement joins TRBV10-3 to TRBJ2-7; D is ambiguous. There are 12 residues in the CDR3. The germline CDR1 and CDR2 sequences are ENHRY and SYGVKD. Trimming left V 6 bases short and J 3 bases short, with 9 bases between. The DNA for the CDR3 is TGTGCCATCAGGGACGGAAACTACGAGCAGTACTTC. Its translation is CAIRDGNYEQYF.

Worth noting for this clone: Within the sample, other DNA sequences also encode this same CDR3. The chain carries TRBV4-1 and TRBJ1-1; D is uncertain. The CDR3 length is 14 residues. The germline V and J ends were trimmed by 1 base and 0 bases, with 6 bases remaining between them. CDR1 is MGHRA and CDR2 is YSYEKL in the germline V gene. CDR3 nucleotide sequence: TGCGCCAGCAGCCAAGGCAGAATGAACACTGAAGCTTTCTTT. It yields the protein CASSQGRMNTEAFF.

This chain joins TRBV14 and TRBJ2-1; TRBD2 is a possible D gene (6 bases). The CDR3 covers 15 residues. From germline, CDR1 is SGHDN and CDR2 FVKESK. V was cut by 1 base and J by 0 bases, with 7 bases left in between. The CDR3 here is CASSQGGLSYNEQFF. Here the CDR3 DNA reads TGTGCCAGCAGCCAAGGGGGACTCTCCTACAATGAGCAGTTCTTC.

CDR3 residues: CASKAASSTDTQYF. DNA for the CDR3: TGTGCCAGCAAAGCGGCTTCTAGCACAGATACGCAGTATTTT. This sequence joins TRBV2 and TRBJ2-3; a possible D gene is TRBD2 (5 bases). Trimming removed 7 bases from V and 0 bases from J, with 11 bases in between. The V gene's germline CDR1 is SNHLY and CDR2 FYNNEI. This CDR3 has 14 amino acids.

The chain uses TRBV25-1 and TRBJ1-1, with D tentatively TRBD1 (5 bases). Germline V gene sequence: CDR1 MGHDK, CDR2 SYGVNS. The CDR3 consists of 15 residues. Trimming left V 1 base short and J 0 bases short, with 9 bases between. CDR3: CASSEWVGVNTEAFF. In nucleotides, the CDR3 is TGTGCCAGCAGTGAATGGGTGGGGGTGAACACTGAAGCTTTCTTT.

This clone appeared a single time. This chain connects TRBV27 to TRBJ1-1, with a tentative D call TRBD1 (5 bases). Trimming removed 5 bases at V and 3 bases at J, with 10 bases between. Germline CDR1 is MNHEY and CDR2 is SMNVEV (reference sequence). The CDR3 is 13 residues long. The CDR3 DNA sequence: TGTGCCAGCAGTCCAGGGTCTTACACTGAAGCTTTCTTT. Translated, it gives CASSPGSYTEAFF.

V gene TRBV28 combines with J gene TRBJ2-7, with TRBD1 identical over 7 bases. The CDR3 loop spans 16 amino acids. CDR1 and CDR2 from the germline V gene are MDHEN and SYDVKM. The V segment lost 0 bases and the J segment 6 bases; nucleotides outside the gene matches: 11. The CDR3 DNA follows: TGTGCCAGCAGTTTATGGGGAAACGACAGGGCTACCGAGCAGTACTTC. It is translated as CASSLWGNDRATEQYF.

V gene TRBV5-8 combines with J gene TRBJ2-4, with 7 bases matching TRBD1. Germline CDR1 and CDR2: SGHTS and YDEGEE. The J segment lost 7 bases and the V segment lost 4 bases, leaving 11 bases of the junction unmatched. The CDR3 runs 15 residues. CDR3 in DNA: TGTGCCAGCAGCGCAGGGGACAGCATTCCTAACATTCAGTACTTC. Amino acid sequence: CASSAGDSIPNIQYF.

The DNA of the CDR3 is TGTGCCAGCAGCTTAATTTCACTGAACACTGAAGCTTTCTTT. Its protein is CASSLISLNTEAFF. The chain employs TRBV7-8 and TRBJ1-1; D gene uncertain. The V gene's germline CDR1 is SGHVS and CDR2 FQNEAQ. This CDR3 comprises 14 residues. V was shortened by 2 bases and J by 0 bases, with 7 bases between the two germline ends.

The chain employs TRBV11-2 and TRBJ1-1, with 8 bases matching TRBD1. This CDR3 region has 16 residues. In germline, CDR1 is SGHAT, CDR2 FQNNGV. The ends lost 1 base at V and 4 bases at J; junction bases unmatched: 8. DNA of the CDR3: TGTGCCAGCAGCTTAGCCCCCGTTACAGGGGGCACTGAAGCTTTCTTT. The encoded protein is CASSLAPVTGGTEAFF.

The CDR3 region is CASSLSTEAFF. Here the CDR3 DNA reads TGTGCCAGTTCACTGAGCACTGAAGCTTTCTTT. The chain joins TRBV2 to TRBJ1-1, with D uncertain. The CDR3 has 11 amino acids. The germline V gene encodes CDR1 SNHLY and CDR2 FYNNEI. The germline V and J ends were trimmed by 9 bases and 4 bases, with 9 bases remaining between them.

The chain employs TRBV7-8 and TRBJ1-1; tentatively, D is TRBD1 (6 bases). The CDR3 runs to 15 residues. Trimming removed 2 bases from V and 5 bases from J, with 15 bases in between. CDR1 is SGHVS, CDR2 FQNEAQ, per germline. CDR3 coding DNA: TGTGCCAGCAGCTTAAGGGGGGGCGCGGAGACTGAAGCTTTCTTT. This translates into CASSLRGGAETEAFF.

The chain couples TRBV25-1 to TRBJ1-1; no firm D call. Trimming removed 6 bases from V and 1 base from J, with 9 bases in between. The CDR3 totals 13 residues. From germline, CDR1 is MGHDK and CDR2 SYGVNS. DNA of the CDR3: TGTGCCAGCAGACCTACAGCGAACACTGAAGCTTTCTTT. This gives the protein CASRPTANTEAFF.

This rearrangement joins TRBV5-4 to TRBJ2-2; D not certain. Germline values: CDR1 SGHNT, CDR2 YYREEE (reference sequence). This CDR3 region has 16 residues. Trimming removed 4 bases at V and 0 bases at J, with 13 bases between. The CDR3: CASSPFGYANTGELFF. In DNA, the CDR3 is TGTGCCAGCAGCCCCTTCGGATACGCGAACACCGGGGAGCTGTTTTTT.

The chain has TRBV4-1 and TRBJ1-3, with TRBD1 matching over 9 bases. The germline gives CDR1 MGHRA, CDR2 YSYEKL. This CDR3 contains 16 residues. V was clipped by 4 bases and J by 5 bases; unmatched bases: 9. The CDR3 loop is CASSPKGTGQRNTIYF. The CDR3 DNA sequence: TGCGCCAGCAGCCCGAAAGGGACAGGGCAGAGAAACACCATATATTTT.

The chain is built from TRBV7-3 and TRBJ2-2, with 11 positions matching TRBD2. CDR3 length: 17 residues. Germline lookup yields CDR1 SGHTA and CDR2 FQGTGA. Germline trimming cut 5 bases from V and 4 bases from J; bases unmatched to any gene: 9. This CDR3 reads CASSPLAGGQLTGELFF. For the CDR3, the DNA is TGTGCCAGCAGCCCGCTAGCGGGGGGTCAGCTCACCGGGGAGCTGTTTTTT.

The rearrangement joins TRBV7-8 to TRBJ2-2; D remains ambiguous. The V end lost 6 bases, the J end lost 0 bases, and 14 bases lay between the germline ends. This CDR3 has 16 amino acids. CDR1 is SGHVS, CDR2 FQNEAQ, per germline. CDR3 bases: TGTGCCAGCAGACCCCCTAGGCCAGCGAACACCGGGGAGCTGTTTTTT. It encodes CASRPPRPANTGELFF.

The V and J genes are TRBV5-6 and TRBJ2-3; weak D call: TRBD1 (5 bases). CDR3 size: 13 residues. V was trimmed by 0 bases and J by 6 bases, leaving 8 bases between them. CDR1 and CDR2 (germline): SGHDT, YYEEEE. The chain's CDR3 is CASSLEGKDTQYF. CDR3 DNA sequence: TGTGCCAGCAGCTTGGAGGGGAAGGATACGCAGTATTTT.

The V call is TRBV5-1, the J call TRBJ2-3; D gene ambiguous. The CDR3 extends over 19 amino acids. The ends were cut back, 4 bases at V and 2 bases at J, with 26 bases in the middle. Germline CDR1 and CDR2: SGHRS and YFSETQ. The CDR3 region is CASSRTFDTVGTHTDTQYF. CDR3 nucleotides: TGCGCCAGCAGCCGAACTTTTGACACGGTGGGCACACACACAGATACGCAGTATTTT.

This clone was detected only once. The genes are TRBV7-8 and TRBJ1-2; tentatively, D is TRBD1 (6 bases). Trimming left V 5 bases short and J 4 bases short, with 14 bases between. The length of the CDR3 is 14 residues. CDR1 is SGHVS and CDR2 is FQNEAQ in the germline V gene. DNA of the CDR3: TGTGCCAGCAGCGCACAGGGATCTGCCTATGGCTACACCTTC. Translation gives CASSAQGSAYGYTF. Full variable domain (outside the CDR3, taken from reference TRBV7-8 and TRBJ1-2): GAGVSQSPRYKVAKRGQDVALRCDPISGHVSLFWYQQALGQGPEFLTYFQNEAQLDKSGLPSDRFFAERPEGSVSTLKIQRTQQEDSAVYLCASSAQGSAYGYTFGSGTRLTVV.